The text below deals with one T cell receptor beta chain. The TCR beta CDR3 regions underwent amplification using RNA transcripts as the source. HTBI primers were the set used in a first-round RT-PCR of the TCR CDR3. Using its own MiXCR run on the multiplex PCR reads, TCRdb lists one record per CDR3 protein. In the table there are about 320,000 distinct CDR3 sequences, 16% of which are singletons. The sample belongs to a study of T cells in Graves' hyperthyroidism and ophthalmopathy. Study information: The blood sample was taken at first diagnosis, before treatment began.

CDR1 is SGHNT and CDR2 is YYREEE in the germline V gene (reference sequence). V lost 0 bases and J 6 bases, leaving 12 bases between the germline ends. The CDR3 totals 15 residues. The sequenced sample consisted of blood. The J gene is TRBJ2-2, the V gene TRBV5-4, with TRBD1 as a possible D gene (6 bases). The receptor was isolated from a man younger than 45 with Graves' hyperthyroidism. CDR3 sequence (DNA): TGTGCCAGCAGCTTGGCTCTACAGGGTCCCGGGGAGCTGTTTTTT. Translation: CASSLALQGPGELFF. Filled out from reference TRBV5-4 and TRBJ2-2, the complete variable domain reads ETGVTQSPTHLIKTRGQQVTLRCSSQSGHNTVSWYQQALGQGPQFIFQYYREEENGRGNFPPRFSGLQFPNYSSELNVNALELDDSALYLCASSLALQGPGELFFGEGSRLTVL.